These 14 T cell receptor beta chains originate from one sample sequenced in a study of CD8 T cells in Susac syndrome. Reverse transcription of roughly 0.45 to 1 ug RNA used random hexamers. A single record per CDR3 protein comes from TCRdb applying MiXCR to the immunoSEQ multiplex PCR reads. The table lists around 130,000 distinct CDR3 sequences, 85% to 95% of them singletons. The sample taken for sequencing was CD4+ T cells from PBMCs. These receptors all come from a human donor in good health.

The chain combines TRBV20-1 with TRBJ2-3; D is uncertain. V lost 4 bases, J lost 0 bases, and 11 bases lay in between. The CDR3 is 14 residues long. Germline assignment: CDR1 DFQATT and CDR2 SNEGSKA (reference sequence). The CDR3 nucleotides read TGCAGTGCTATTGACTTAACTAGCACAGATACGCAGTATTTT. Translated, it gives CSAIDLTSTDTQYF.

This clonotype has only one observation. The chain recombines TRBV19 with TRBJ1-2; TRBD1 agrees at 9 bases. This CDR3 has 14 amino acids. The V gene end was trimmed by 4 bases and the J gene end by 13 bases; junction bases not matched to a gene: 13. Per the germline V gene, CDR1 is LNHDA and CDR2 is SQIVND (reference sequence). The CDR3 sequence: CASSTDLGTGFSTF. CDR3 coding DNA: TGTGCCAGTAGTACCGATCTTGGGACAGGGTTTAGCACCTTC.

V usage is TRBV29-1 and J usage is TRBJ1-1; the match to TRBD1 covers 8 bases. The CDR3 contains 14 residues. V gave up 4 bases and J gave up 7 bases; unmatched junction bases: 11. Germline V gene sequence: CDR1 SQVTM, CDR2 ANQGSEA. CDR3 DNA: TGCAGCGTTGGCCCAGGACAGGGAGTGATTGAAGCTTTCTTT. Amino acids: CSVGPGQGVIEAFF.

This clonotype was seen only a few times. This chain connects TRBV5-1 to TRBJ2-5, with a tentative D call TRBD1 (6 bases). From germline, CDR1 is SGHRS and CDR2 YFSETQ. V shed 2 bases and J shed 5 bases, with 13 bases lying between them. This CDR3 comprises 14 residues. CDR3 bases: TGCGCCAGCAGCTTCCTTGGCAGGGGTGAGACCCAGTACTTC. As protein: CASSFLGRGETQYF.

The CDR3 nucleotides are TGCAGCGTTGATGGGGGAGGCTACACCTTC. This encodes CSVDGGGYTF. This chain joins TRBV29-1 and TRBJ1-2; TRBD1 might be the D (5 bases). This CDR3 is 10 amino acids long. V was pared by 3 bases and J by 8 bases, with 7 bases between. Germline V gene sequence: CDR1 SQVTM, CDR2 ANQGSEA.

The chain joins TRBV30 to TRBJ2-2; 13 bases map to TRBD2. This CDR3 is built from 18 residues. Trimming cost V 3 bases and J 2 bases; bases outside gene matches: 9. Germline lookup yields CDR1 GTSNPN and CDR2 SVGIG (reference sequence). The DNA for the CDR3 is TGTGCCTGGAGCGCCGACCGGACTAGCGGGAGTAACACCGGGGAGCTGTTTTTT. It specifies CAWSADRTSGSNTGELFF.

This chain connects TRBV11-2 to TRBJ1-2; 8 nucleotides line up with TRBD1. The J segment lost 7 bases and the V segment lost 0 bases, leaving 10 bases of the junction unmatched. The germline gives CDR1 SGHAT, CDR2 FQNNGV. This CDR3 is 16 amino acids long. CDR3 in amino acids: CASSLDGSGTGGGYTF. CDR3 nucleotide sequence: TGTGCCAGCAGCTTAGATGGGTCTGGGACAGGCGGTGGCTACACCTTC.

The CDR3 DNA sequence: TGCAGTGCTAGGACTAGCCTTAGCTCCTACGAGCAGTACTTC. Translated, it gives CSARTSLSSYEQYF. The chain recombines TRBV20-1 with TRBJ2-7; 7 nucleotides match TRBD2. This CDR3 has 14 residues. Germline CDR1 DFQATT, CDR2 SNEGSKA (reference sequence). The trim removed 3 bases at V and 0 bases at J, leaving 5 bases unmatched.

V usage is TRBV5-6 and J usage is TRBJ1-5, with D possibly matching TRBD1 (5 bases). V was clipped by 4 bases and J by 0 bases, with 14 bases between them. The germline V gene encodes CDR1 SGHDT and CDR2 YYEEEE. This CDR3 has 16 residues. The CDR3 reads CASSLGAGISNQPQHF. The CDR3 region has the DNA TGTGCCAGCAGCCTTGGGGCGGGGATTAGCAATCAGCCCCAGCATTTT.

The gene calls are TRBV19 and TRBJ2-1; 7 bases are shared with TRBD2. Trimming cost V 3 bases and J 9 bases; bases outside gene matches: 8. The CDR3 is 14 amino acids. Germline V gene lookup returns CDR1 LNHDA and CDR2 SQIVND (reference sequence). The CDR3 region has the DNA TGTGCCAGTAGTATTATGATGGGAGGGACTGAGCAGTTCTTC. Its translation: CASSIMMGGTEQFF.

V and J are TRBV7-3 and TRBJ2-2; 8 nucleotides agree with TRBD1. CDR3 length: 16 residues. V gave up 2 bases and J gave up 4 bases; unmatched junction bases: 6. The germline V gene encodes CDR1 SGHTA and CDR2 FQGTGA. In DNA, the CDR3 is TGTGCCAGCAGCTTACCGGGACAGGCGGGCACCGGGGAGCTGTTTTTT. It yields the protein CASSLPGQAGTGELFF.

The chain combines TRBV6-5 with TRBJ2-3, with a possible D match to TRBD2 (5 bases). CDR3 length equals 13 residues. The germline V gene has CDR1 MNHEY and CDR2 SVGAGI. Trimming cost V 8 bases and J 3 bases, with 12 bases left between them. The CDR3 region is CASLSVGTDTQYF. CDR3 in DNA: TGTGCCAGCCTTAGCGTAGGAACAGATACGCAGTATTTT.

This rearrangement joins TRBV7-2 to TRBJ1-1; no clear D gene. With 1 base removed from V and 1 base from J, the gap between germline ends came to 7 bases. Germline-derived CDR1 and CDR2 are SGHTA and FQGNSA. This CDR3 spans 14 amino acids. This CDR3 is CASSLEESNTEAFF. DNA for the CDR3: TGTGCCAGCAGCTTAGAGGAGTCGAACACTGAAGCTTTCTTT.

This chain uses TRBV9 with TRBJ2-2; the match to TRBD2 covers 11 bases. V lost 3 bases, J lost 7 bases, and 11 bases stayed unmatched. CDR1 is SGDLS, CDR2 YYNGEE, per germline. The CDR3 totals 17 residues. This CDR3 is CASSAQSGLAVFGELFF. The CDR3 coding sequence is TGTGCCAGCAGCGCCCAATCGGGACTAGCGGTATTCGGGGAGCTGTTTTTT.